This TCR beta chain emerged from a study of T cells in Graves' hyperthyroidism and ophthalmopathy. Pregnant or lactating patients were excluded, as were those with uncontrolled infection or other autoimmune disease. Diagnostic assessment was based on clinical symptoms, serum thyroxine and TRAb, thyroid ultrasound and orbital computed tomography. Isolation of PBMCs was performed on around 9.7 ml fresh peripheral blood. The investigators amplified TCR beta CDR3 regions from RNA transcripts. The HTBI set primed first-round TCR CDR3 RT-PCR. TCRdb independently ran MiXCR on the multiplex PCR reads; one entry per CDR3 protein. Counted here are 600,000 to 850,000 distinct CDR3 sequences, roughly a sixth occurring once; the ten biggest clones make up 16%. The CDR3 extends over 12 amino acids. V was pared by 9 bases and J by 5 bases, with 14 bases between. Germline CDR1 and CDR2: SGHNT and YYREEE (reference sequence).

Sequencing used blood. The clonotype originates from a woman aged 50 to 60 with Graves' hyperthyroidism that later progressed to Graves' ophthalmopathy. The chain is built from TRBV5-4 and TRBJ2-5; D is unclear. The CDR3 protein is CANPGPWETQYF. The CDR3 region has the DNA TGTGCCAATCCGGGCCCCTGGGAGACCCAGTACTTC.